This T cell receptor (beta chain) was documented in a study of blood T cell repertoires in COVID-19. For the study at large: The study drew acute and convalescent COVID-19 samples from the United States, Italy and Spain.

In the original processing: Reference gene primer amplification in the assay estimated nucleated cell counts. Assay used: immunoSEQ multiplex PCR; TCRdb lists only in-frame clones, some missing. The V and J calls and clone size come from that table; D and trimming were worked out from the DNA. The sample holds about 340,000 clones, 83% seen once. This TCR came from a man aged 30 to 39 with active or convalescent COVID-19. Material for sequencing was peripheral blood.

CDR3 sequence: CASSLTMPYEQYF. The CDR3 DNA follows: TGTGCCAGCAGCTTGACTATGCCCTACGAGCAGTACTTC. The rearrangement links TRBV12-3 or TRBV12-4 to TRBJ2-7; TRBD2 is a possible D gene (5 bases). The CDR3 contains 13 residues. The V end was cut by 6 bases, the J end by 2 bases, with 11 bases between.